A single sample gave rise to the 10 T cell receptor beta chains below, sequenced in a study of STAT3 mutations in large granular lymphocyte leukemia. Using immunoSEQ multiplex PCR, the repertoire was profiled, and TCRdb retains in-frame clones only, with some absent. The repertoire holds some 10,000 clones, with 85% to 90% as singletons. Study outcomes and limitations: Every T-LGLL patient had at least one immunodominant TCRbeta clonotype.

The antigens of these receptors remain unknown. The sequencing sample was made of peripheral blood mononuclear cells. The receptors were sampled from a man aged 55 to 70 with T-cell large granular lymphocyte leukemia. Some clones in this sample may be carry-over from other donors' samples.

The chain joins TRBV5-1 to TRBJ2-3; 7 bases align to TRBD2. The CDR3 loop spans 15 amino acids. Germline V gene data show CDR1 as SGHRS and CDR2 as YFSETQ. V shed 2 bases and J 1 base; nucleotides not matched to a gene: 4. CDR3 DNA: TGCGCCAGCAGCTTACGGGGGGTCGGCACAGATACGCAGTATTTT. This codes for CASSLRGVGTDTQYF.

CDR3 region: CASSLRAMTSQDQPQHF. In nucleotides, the CDR3 is TGTGCCAGCAGTTTACGTGCCATGACAAGCCAAGATCAGCCCCAGCATTTT. The chain links TRBV27 to TRBJ1-5; no definite D call. Trimming stripped 2 bases from V and 5 bases from J, with 19 bases between. The CDR3 loop spans 17 amino acids. Per the germline V gene, CDR1 is MNHEY and CDR2 is SMNVEV (reference sequence).

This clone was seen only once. In DNA form, the CDR3 reads TGTGCCAGCTCACCCTCCGCCTACGAGCAGTACTTC. Translating it yields CASSPSAYEQYF. The chain joins TRBV18 to TRBJ2-7, with no clear D. V was clipped by 3 bases and J by 2 bases, with 5 bases between them. Germline assignment: CDR1 KGHSH and CDR2 LQKENI. CDR3 length: 12 amino acids.

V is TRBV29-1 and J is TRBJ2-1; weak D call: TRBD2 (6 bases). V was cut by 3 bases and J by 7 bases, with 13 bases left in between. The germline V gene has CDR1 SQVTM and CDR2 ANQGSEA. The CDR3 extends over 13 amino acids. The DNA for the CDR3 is TGCAGCGTTGATTACGGGAGAAGAAATGAGCAGTTCTTC. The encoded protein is CSVDYGRRNEQFF.

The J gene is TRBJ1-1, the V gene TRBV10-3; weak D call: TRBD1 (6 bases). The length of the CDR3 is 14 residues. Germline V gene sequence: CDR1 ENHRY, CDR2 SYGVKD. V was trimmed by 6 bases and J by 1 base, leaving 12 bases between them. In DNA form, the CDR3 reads TGTGCCATCAGGGGGGACATGCGGAACACTGAAGCTTTCTTT. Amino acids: CAIRGDMRNTEAFF.

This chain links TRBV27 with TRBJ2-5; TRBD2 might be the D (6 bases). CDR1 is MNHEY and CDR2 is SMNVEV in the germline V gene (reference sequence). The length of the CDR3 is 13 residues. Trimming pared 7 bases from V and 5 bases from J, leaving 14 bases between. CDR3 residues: CASMGRGGETQYF. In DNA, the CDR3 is TGTGCCAGCATGGGGCGGGGTGGGGAGACCCAGTACTTC.

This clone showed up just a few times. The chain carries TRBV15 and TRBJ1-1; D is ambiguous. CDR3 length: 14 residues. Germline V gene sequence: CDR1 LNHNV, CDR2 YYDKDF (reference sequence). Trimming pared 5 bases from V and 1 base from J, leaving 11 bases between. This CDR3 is CATSFNAGNTEAFF. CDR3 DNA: TGTGCCACCAGCTTTAACGCGGGGAACACTGAAGCTTTCTTT.

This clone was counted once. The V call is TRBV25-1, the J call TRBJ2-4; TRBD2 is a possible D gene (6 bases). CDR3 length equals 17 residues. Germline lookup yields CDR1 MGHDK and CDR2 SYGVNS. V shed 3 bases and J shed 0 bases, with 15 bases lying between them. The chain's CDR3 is CASSDPRGGGAKNIQYF. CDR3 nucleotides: TGTGCCAGCAGTGACCCCCGGGGAGGAGGAGCCAAAAACATTCAGTACTTC.

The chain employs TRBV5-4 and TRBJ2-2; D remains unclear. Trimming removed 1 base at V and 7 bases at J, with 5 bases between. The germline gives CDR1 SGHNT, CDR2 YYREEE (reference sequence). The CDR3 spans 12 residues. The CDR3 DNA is TGTGCCAGCAGCTTGTTTGGCGGGGAGCTGTTTTTT. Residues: CASSLFGGELFF.

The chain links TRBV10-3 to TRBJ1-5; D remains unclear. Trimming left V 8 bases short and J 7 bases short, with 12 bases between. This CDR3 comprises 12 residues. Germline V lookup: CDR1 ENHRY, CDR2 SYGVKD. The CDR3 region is CAIGSGGQPQHF. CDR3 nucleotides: TGTGCCATCGGGAGTGGAGGACAGCCCCAGCATTTT.